The 14 T cell receptor beta chains below come from one sample, sequenced in a study of T cell clonality in common variable immunodeficiency. Study-wide results and limits: Common variable immunodeficiency TCR beta sequences reportedly had fewer deletions and N-nucleotide insertions.

TCRdb's table, derived via immunoSEQ multiplex PCR, lists solely in-frame clones and lacks some. Found here are around 19,000 clones, no singletons; the ten largest cover roughly 6.6%. The antigens these receptors bind are not known. The material sequenced was peripheral blood mononuclear cells. These receptors were taken from a human donor with common variable immunodeficiency.

Note on this clone: The read terminates 3 residues ahead of where the CDR3 ends, so the germline J gene completes it. The chain recombines TRBV7-6 with TRBJ2-7; D ambiguous. CDR3 length: 13 amino acids. Per the germline V gene, CDR1 is SGHVS and CDR2 is FNYEAQ. Trimming cost V 1 base and J 6 bases, with 10 bases left between them. The covered CDR3 bases are TGTGCCAGCAGCTTAGAAGACTCCCTCGAG. Amino acid sequence: CASSLEDSLE. The CDR3 as a whole reads CASSLEDSLEQYF.

This clone has at least ten counts. The CDR3 end lies 3 residues beyond the end of the read and is filled in from the germline J gene. The J gene is TRBJ1-2, the V gene TRBV7-2; 7 positions match TRBD1. CDR3 length: 14 amino acids. CDR1 SGHTA and CDR2 FQGNSA come from the germline V gene. Trimming removed 5 bases from V and 3 bases from J; junction bases left unmatched: 6. The sequenced CDR3 bases are TGTGCCAGCAGCCCCCAGGGGGGCCACTATGGC. Translating it yields CASSPQGGHYG. In full, the CDR3 reads CASSPQGGHYGYTF. Full variable domain (missing parts from reference TRBV7-2 and TRBJ1-2): GAGVSQSPSNKVTEKGKDVELRCDPISGHTALYWYRQSLGQGLEFLIYFQGNSAPDKSGLPSDRFSAERTGGSVSTLTIQRTQQEDSAVYLCASSPQGGHYGYTFGSGTRLTVV.

Notes on this clone: The read comes to an end 3 residues before the CDR3 does, leaving the germline J gene to fill in the end. V is TRBV11-1 and J is TRBJ2-7; 8 positions match TRBD1. After removal of 5 bases from V and 5 bases from J, the junction contained 11 bases not matched to a gene. Germline V lookup: CDR1 SGHAT, CDR2 FQDESV (reference sequence). This CDR3 has 15 residues. CDR3 sequence: CASSVRGQGKNEQYF. CDR3 DNA (partial): TGTGCCAGCAGCGTTAGAGGACAGGGTAAGAACGAG.

As to this clone: The sequence runs out 3 residues before the end of the CDR3; the remainder is reconstructed from the germline J gene. J is TRBJ1-5 and V is TRBV2; D ambiguous. Germline lookup yields CDR1 SNHLY and CDR2 FYNNEI. This CDR3 spans 14 amino acids. Trimming took 4 bases from V and 1 from J, leaving 8 bases between them. Here the CDR3 reads CASSGRGSNQPQHF. The CDR3 bases that were read are TGTGCCAGCAGTGGTCGGGGAAGCAATCAGCCC.

This clone came up a few times. The CDR3 end lies 3 residues beyond the end of the read and is filled in from the germline J gene. This chain uses TRBV20-1 with TRBJ1-1; possibly TRBD1 for D (6 bases). V was trimmed by 2 bases and J by 4 bases, leaving 11 bases between them. Germline CDR1 is DFQATT and CDR2 is SNEGSKA (reference sequence). The CDR3 is 13 residues long. The CDR3 reads CSARPQGGTEAFF. CDR3 bases read: TGCAGTGCTAGACCGCAAGGGGGCACTGAA.

This clone was found many times. The CDR3 end falls 3 residues outside the read, so it is completed with the germline J gene. V usage is TRBV6-4 and J usage is TRBJ1-2, with 9 bases that match TRBD1. The V and J ends lost 7 bases and 4 bases, in that order; junction bases with no gene match: 10. Germline assignment: CDR1 MRHNA and CDR2 SNTAGT. The CDR3 extends over 15 amino acids. CDR3 loop: CASNPGQGLGYGYTF. The part of the CDR3 DNA that was read is TGTGCCAGCAACCCCGGACAGGGGCTGGGCTATGGC.

Only a few counts were recorded for this clone. The CDR3 end lies 3 residues beyond the end of the read and is filled in from the germline J gene. V is TRBV19 and J is TRBJ1-2; possibly TRBD1 for D (5 bases). V lost 5 bases, J lost 1 base, and 14 bases lay in between. The CDR3 is 15 amino acids. The germline CDR1 and CDR2 sequences are LNHDA and SQIVND (reference sequence). The CDR3 here is CASSVDGGDNYGYTF. The CDR3 DNA, read in part, is TGTGCCAGTAGTGTGGACGGGGGGGATAACTATGGC.

This clone was detected only a few times. The observed sequence ends 3 residues before the CDR3 terminus, with the missing tail filled in from the germline J gene. V gene TRBV30 combines with J gene TRBJ1-3, with 8 bases aligning to TRBD1. The ends lost 2 bases at V and 2 bases at J; junction bases unmatched: 8. The germline gives CDR1 GTSNPN, CDR2 SVGIG (reference sequence). This CDR3 comprises 16 residues. The DNA read from the CDR3 is TGTGCCTGGAGTCGACGACAGGGGAATCCTGGAAACACC. It specifies CAWSRRQGNPGNT. The entire CDR3 protein is CAWSRRQGNPGNTIYF.

This clone was observed at least ten times. The read terminates 3 residues before the CDR3 end, so the remaining end is supplied by the germline J gene. The rearrangement joins TRBV29-1 to TRBJ2-7; D is perhaps TRBD2 (5 bases). CDR3 length: 12 amino acids. Trimming cost V 4 bases and J 2 bases, with 9 bases left between them. Germline lookup yields CDR1 SQVTM and CDR2 ANQGSEA. Here the CDR3 reads CSVGGQPYEQYF. The covered CDR3 bases are TGCAGCGTTGGCGGGCAGCCCTACGAG.

This clone was counted between two and nine times. The read comes to an end 3 residues before the CDR3 does, leaving the germline J gene to fill in the end. The chain is built from TRBV5-1 and TRBJ1-5; D remains ambiguous. V was shortened by 0 bases and J by 0 bases, with 7 bases between the two germline ends. In germline, CDR1 is SGHRS, CDR2 YFSETQ. This CDR3 comprises 15 residues. Partial CDR3 DNA: TGCGCCAGCAGCTTGGCCGGACTTAGCAATCAGCCC. Translation gives CASSLAGLSNQP. The full CDR3 protein is CASSLAGLSNQPQHF.

This clone showed up just a few times. Read coverage stops 3 residues before the CDR3 terminus; the germline J gene supplies the remainder. The chain is built from TRBV19 and TRBJ2-1, with TRBD1 identical over 10 bases. V was pared by 5 bases and J by 6 bases, with 10 bases of the junction left unmatched. CDR1 is LNHDA and CDR2 is SQIVND in the germline V gene (reference sequence). The CDR3 extends over 16 amino acids. The part of the CDR3 DNA that was read is TGTGCCAGTAGTCCAGCGAGGGACAGGGGCCTCAATGAG. It specifies CASSPARDRGLNE. Given in full, the CDR3 is CASSPARDRGLNEQFF.

CDR3 DNA, as far as it was read: TGCAGTGCTCAATCGCGCGGGGGGCTAGGTGAGACC. It encodes CSAQSRGGLGET. The CDR3 in full is CSAQSRGGLGETQYF. V and J are TRBV20-1 and TRBJ2-5; TRBD2 matches at 8 bases. The read ends 3 residues shy of where the CDR3 ends; the end is completed using the germline J gene. CDR3 length: 15 amino acids. Germline lookup yields CDR1 DFQATT and CDR2 SNEGSKA (reference sequence). V was clipped by 5 bases and J by 5 bases; unmatched bases: 13.

This clone was detected many times. The CDR3 goes on 3 residues after the read ends, and that part is filled in from the germline J gene. The V gene is TRBV19, the J gene TRBJ2-1, with D unresolved. Germline lookup yields CDR1 LNHDA and CDR2 SQIVND (reference sequence). Trimming removed 1 base from V and 4 bases from J, with 8 bases in between. The CDR3 totals 14 residues. The covered CDR3 bases are TGTGCCAGTAGTATAGGAACACTATACAATGAG. This codes for CASSIGTLYNE. The whole CDR3 protein is CASSIGTLYNEQFF. Drawing the rest from reference TRBV19 and TRBJ2-1, the complete variable domain is DGGITQSPKYLFRKEGQNVTLSCEQNLNHDAMYWYRQDPGQGLRLIYYSQIVNDFQKGDIAEGYSVSREKKESFPLTVTSAQKNPTAFYLCASSIGTLYNEQFFGPGTRLTVL.

This clone was observed a handful of times. CDR3 loop: CASSSTNRGRDEQYF. The part of the CDR3 DNA that was read is TGTGCCAGCAGTTCCACGAACAGGGGGCGGGACGAG. This chain joins TRBV6-2 or TRBV6-3 and TRBJ2-7; 9 nucleotides line up with TRBD1. The read ends 3 residues shy of where the CDR3 ends; the end is completed using the germline J gene. The germline V gene encodes CDR1 MNHEY and CDR2 SVGEGT. The CDR3 covers 15 residues. After removal of 4 bases from V and 5 bases from J, the junction contained 9 bases not matched to a gene.